This paragraph covers one TCR beta chain sequence. TCRdb's table, derived via immunoSEQ multiplex PCR, lists solely in-frame clones and lacks some. The table shows around 100,000 clones, with more than 65% occurring only once. This entry comes from a study of blood T cell repertoires in COVID-19. Study-wide context: PBMCs, B-cell-depleted T cells, or T cells were the source of the cDNA or gDNA that made up the material.

After removal of 4 bases from V and 3 bases from J, the junction contained 2 bases not matched to a gene. CDR3 size: 13 residues. Germline CDR1 reads MDHEN; CDR2 reads SYDVKM. The chain has TRBV28 and TRBJ2-7; the match to TRBD1 covers 8 bases. This clonotype was sampled from a man aged 50-60 years with acute or convalescent COVID-19. The sequencing sample was made of peripheral blood. The CDR3 region is CASSYGTGYEQYF. Written as DNA, the CDR3 is TGTGCCAGCAGTTACGGGACAGGCTACGAGCAGTACTTC.